The 17 T cell receptor beta chains below come from one sample, sequenced in a study of T cell responses to AZD1222 COVID-19 vaccine. TCRdb's table, derived via immunoSEQ multiplex PCR, lists solely in-frame clones and lacks some. The sample records 110,000 or so clones, 86% being singletons. The sequences come from peripheral blood, collected on day 0 of AZD1222 vaccination. These receptor sequences come from an adult in good health.

This clone was detected only a few times. V and J are TRBV19 and TRBJ1-1; 8 bases are a match to TRBD1. CDR3 length: 14 amino acids. Trimming at V came to 7 bases and at J to 10 bases, leaving 14 bases not matched to a gene. Looked up from germline, CDR1 is LNHDA and CDR2 is SQIVND (reference sequence). The CDR3 region has the DNA TGTGCCAGTATCGTTCAGGGGGCCGCCTATGGAGCTTTCTTT. Amino acid sequence: CASIVQGAAYGAFF.

The chain couples TRBV9 to TRBJ2-5, with 7 positions matching TRBD1. Germline V gene sequence: CDR1 SGDLS, CDR2 YYNGEE. There are 15 residues in the CDR3. Trimming removed 0 bases from V and 1 base from J; junction bases left unmatched: 3. The CDR3 coding sequence is TGTGCCAGCAGCGTAGCCGGACAGGTCCAAGAGACCCAGTACTTC. Translated, it gives CASSVAGQVQETQYF.

The chain links TRBV29-1 to TRBJ2-2; possibly TRBD1 for D (6 bases). V lost 0 bases to trimming and J lost 6 bases, with 20 bases between them. The CDR3 totals 17 residues. Germline V CDR1 and CDR2: SQVTM, ANQGSEA. The CDR3 region has the DNA TGCAGCGTTGAAGAGGGTCTTTGGCAGGGGTCGGCCGGGGAGCTGTTTTTT. Its protein is CSVEEGLWQGSAGELFF.

This CDR3 reads CASSSGEAGGNTIYF. CDR3 nucleotides: TGTGCCAGCAGCTCGGGGGAGGCAGGAGGAAACACCATATATTTT. This chain connects TRBV28 to TRBJ1-3; the D gene is possibly TRBD1 (5 bases). This CDR3 region has 15 residues. Trimming removed 6 bases at V and 4 bases at J, with 16 bases between. CDR1 is MDHEN and CDR2 is SYDVKM in the germline V gene. Looking up the rest from reference TRBV28 and TRBJ1-3 gives the full variable domain: DVKVTQSSRYLVKRTGEKVFLECVQDMDHENMFWYRQDPGLGLRLIYFSYDVKMKEKGDIPEGYSVSREKKERFSLILESASTNQTSMYLCASSSGEAGGNTIYFGEGSWLTVV.

The rearrangement links TRBV2 to TRBJ1-2; no clear D gene. V shed 6 bases and J shed 8 bases, with 19 bases lying between them. The germline V gene encodes CDR1 SNHLY and CDR2 FYNNEI. The CDR3 runs to 14 residues. The CDR3 region has the DNA TGTGCCAGCAGCCCTAGGTTCGGGGAATTGGGCTACACCTTC. It codes for CASSPRFGELGYTF.

This chain connects TRBV5-1 to TRBJ2-1, with TRBD2 matching 7 bases. Germline V gene lookup returns CDR1 SGHRS and CDR2 YFSETQ. V trimming: 1 base; J trimming: 0 bases; junction bases outside the gene matches: 4. The CDR3 extends over 16 amino acids. CDR3 coding DNA: TGCGCCAGCAGCTTGCTAGCGGTGAGCTCCTACAATGAGCAGTTCTTC. Protein product: CASSLLAVSSYNEQFF.

The V and J genes are TRBV11-2 and TRBJ2-2; D not certain. Germline CDR1 SGHAT, CDR2 FQNNGV. The V end lost 5 bases, the J end lost 6 bases, and 7 bases lay between the germline ends. The CDR3 loop spans 12 amino acids. The CDR3 is CASSPLSGELFF. For the CDR3, the DNA is TGTGCCAGCAGCCCCCTATCCGGGGAGCTGTTTTTT. Combining the CDR3 with reference TRBV11-2 and TRBJ2-2 gives the whole variable domain EAGVAQSPRYKIIEKRQSVAFWCNPISGHATLYWYQQILGQGPKLLIQFQNNGVVDDSQLPKDRFSAERLKGVDSTLKIQPAKLEDSAVYLCASSPLSGELFFGEGSRLTVL.

The chain carries TRBV27 and TRBJ2-7; D assignment may be TRBD1 or TRBD2 (5 bases each). The CDR3 runs to 13 residues. The germline V gene encodes CDR1 MNHEY and CDR2 SMNVEV (reference sequence). V lost 6 bases, J lost 0 bases, and 9 bases lay in between. As DNA, the CDR3 is TGTGCCAGCAGAAGGGACCGCTCCTACGAGCAGTACTTC. Protein sequence: CASRRDRSYEQYF.

The chain has TRBV19 and TRBJ1-1; tentatively, D is TRBD1 (6 bases). The germline V gene encodes CDR1 LNHDA and CDR2 SQIVND (reference sequence). The CDR3 has 15 residues. V was pared by 4 bases and J by 3 bases, with 15 bases between. CDR3 bases: TGTGCCAGTAGTACCGTACAGGGAGCGGACACTGAAGCTTTCTTT. Its protein is CASSTVQGADTEAFF.

This clone was counted a single time. J is TRBJ1-2 and V is TRBV5-8, with 7 bases identical to TRBD1. V shed 2 bases, J shed 2 bases, and the junction held 9 bases outside the gene matches. This CDR3 is 16 amino acids long. Germline assignment: CDR1 SGHTS and CDR2 YDEGEE. The CDR3 DNA follows: TGTGCCAGCAGCTTAAGAACACAGGGGATCAACTATGGCTACACCTTC. The encoded protein is CASSLRTQGINYGYTF.

This chain uses TRBV7-9 with TRBJ2-1, with unresolved D. Germline V gene sequence: CDR1 SEHNR, CDR2 FQNEAQ (reference sequence). The CDR3 runs to 11 residues. The ends were cut back, 4 bases at V and 11 bases at J, with 9 bases in the middle. DNA for the CDR3: TGTGCCAGCAGCTGGGCGTCTCAGCAGTTCTTC. It specifies CASSWASQQFF.

This chain uses TRBV5-4 with TRBJ2-4, with 8 bases fitting TRBD1. CDR1 is SGHNT and CDR2 is YYREEE in the germline V gene (reference sequence). This CDR3 comprises 14 residues. V was pared by 4 bases and J by 9 bases, with 9 bases of the junction left unmatched. DNA for the CDR3: TGTGCCAGCAGCCAAGGGGGACAGGAGGGCATTCAGTACTTC. As protein: CASSQGGQEGIQYF. Filled out from reference TRBV5-4 and TRBJ2-4, the complete variable domain reads ETGVTQSPTHLIKTRGQQVTLRCSSQSGHNTVSWYQQALGQGPQFIFQYYREEENGRGNFPPRFSGLQFPNYSSELNVNALELDDSALYLCASSQGGQEGIQYFGAGTRLSVL.

J is TRBJ2-2 and V is TRBV7-2, with D tentatively TRBD1 (6 bases). Deletions cut 2 bases from V and 0 bases from J, with 10 bases between. This CDR3 has 16 residues. Germline V gene data show CDR1 as SGHTA and CDR2 as FQGNSA. The CDR3 loop is CASSLNSGANTGELFF. CDR3 sequence (DNA): TGTGCCAGCAGCTTAAATTCAGGGGCGAACACCGGGGAGCTGTTTTTT.

This clone turned up a few times. The chain uses TRBV15 and TRBJ1-5; no clear D. The CDR3 is made up of 18 amino acids. With 4 bases removed from V and 3 bases from J, the gap between germline ends came to 22 bases. CDR1 and CDR2 (germline): LNHNV, YYDKDF (reference sequence). The CDR3 DNA reads as TGTGCCACCAGCAAGTCCCTGGGGAGAGGATTTTCCAATCAGCCCCAGCATTTT. Residues: CATSKSLGRGFSNQPQHF.

The chain is built from TRBV12-3 or TRBV12-4 and TRBJ2-7; D gene ambiguous. V lost 3 bases, J lost 7 bases, and 10 bases lay in between. The CDR3 spans 12 residues. This chain's CDR3 is CASSFQQGEQYF. The DNA of the CDR3 is TGTGCCAGCAGTTTTCAACAAGGTGAGCAGTACTTC.

The chain is built from TRBV9 and TRBJ1-6, with D possibly TRBD1 on 6 matching bases. Looked up from germline, CDR1 is SGDLS and CDR2 is YYNGEE. The V and J ends lost 0 bases and 9 bases respectively, with 22 bases between them. The CDR3 extends over 18 amino acids. The CDR3 bases are TGTGCCAGCAGCGTAGATCGGGGCCAGGGGAGTGCGAGTTCACCCCTCCACTTT. Protein sequence: CASSVDRGQGSASSPLHF.

V usage is TRBV5-5 and J usage is TRBJ2-5; D is possibly TRBD2 (7 bases). Trimming removed 4 bases from V and 2 bases from J, with 18 bases in between. The germline CDR1 and CDR2 sequences are SGHKS and YYEKEE (reference sequence). The CDR3 length is 16 residues. CDR3 sequence: CASSLGASGGQETQYF. The CDR3 DNA sequence: TGTGCCAGCAGCCTGGGGGCTAGCGGAGGACAAGAGACCCAGTACTTC.